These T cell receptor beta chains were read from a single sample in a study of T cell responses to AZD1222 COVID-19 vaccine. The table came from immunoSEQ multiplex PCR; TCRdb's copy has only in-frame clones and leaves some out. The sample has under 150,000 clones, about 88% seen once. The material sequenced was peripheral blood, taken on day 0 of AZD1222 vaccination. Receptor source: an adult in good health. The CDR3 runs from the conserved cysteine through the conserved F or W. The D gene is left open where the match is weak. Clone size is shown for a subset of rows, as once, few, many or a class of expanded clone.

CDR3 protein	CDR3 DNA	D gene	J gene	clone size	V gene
CASGQGSYEQYF	TGTGCCTCCGGACAGGGATCCTACGAGCAGTACTTC	TRBD1	TRBJ2-7	once	TRBV10-3
CASSPTSGNEQFF	TGTGCCAGCTCACCAACTAGCGGGAACGAGCAGTTCTTC	TRBD2	TRBJ2-1	-	TRBV18
CASRNRALNTEAFF	TGCGCCAGCAGGAACAGGGCCTTGAACACTGAAGCTTTCTTT	-	TRBJ1-1	-	TRBV4-1
CASSRRGGSRQETQYF	TGTGCCAGCAGCCGAAGGGGGGGAAGCCGCCAGGAGACCCAGTACTTC	-	TRBJ2-5	-	TRBV3-1/TRBV3-2
CASSPNTGTGSRNTIYF	TGTGCCAGCAGTCCAAATACCGGGACAGGGTCCAGGAACACCATATATTTT	TRBD1	TRBJ1-3	-	TRBV27
CASSLVRAGGYEQYF	TGTGCCAGCAGTTTGGTGAGGGCGGGAGGCTACGAGCAGTACTTC	TRBD2	TRBJ2-7	-	TRBV28
CASRGGGLNYGYTF	TGTGCCAGCAGGGGGGGAGGGTTAAACTATGGCTACACCTTC	-	TRBJ1-2	-	TRBV6-5
CASGPSGYTEAFF	TGTGCTAGTGGTCCTTCAGGTTACACTGAAGCTTTCTTT	-	TRBJ1-1	-	TRBV12-5
CASSWGAETQSNEQFF	TGCGCCAGCAGCTGGGGGGCGGAAACTCAATCCAATGAGCAGTTCTTC	-	TRBJ2-1	once	TRBV5-1
CASSPRLTGGSSEQYF	TGTGCCAGTAGTCCCCGCTTGACAGGGGGATCTTCCGAGCAGTACTTC	TRBD1	TRBJ2-7	-	TRBV19
CASNPTPNYGYTF	TGTGCCAGCAATCCGACACCTAACTATGGCTACACCTTC	-	TRBJ1-2	few	TRBV2
CASSLRLPLHEQYF	TGTGCCAGCAGCTTACGATTGCCCCTCCACGAGCAGTACTTC	-	TRBJ2-7	-	TRBV21-1
CATSTRTNSQYF	TGTGCCACCAGCACCCGGACTAATTCGCAGTATTTT	-	TRBJ2-3	-	TRBV15
CASSLGAVINNEQFF	TGTGCCAGCAGCCTAGGAGCGGTTATCAACAATGAGCAGTTCTTC	-	TRBJ2-1	once	TRBV7-3
CASSVDAHRDTGELFF	TGTGCCAGCAGCGTAGACGCACACCGGGACACCGGGGAGCTGTTTTTT	-	TRBJ2-2	-	TRBV9
CASSPTSGGGQPQHF	TGTGCCAGCAGCCCGACCTCAGGGGGCGGTCAGCCCCAGCATTTT	TRBD1	TRBJ1-5	-	TRBV3-1/TRBV3-2
CATSRDRRSTSTDTQYF	TGTGCCACCAGCAGAGATCGGAGATCTACTAGCACAGATACGCAGTATTTT	-	TRBJ2-3	-	TRBV15
CASSLDGNSPLHF	TGCGCCAGCAGCTTGGATGGGAATTCACCCCTCCACTTT	-	TRBJ1-6	-	TRBV5-1
CASSPYGANYGYTF	TGTGCCAGCTCACCATACGGTGCTAACTATGGCTACACCTTC	-	TRBJ1-2	-	TRBV18
CATSTGLIGSWGYTF	TGTGCCACCAGCACTGGCTTGATTGGGTCTTGGGGCTACACCTTC	-	TRBJ1-2	-	TRBV15
CASSQDLAASYNEQFF	TGTGCCAGCAGCCAAGATTTAGCCGCCTCCTACAATGAGCAGTTCTTC	-	TRBJ2-1	-	TRBV4-2
CASEKGQGARETQYF	TGTGCCAGTGAGAAGGGACAGGGGGCGAGAGAGACCCAGTACTTC	TRBD1	TRBJ2-5	once	TRBV19
CASSSRGQRNEQYF	TGTGCCAGCAGCTCCAGGGGACAGAGAAACGAGCAGTACTTC	TRBD1	TRBJ2-7	-	TRBV5-4
CASSLKGHGYTF	TGTGCCAGCAGTTTGAAGGGCCATGGCTACACCTTC	-	TRBJ1-2	once	TRBV12-3/TRBV12-4
CASSQDWQTTEAFF	TGTGCCAGCAGCCAAGATTGGCAAACGACTGAAGCTTTCTTT	-	TRBJ1-1	-	TRBV3-1/TRBV3-2
CASSIQRNSNQPQHF	TGTGCCAGTAGTATACAACGGAATAGCAATCAGCCCCAGCATTTT	-	TRBJ1-5	-	TRBV19
CASSLGLTYTDTQYF	TGTGCCAGCAGCTTGGGACTAACCTACACAGATACGCAGTATTTT	-	TRBJ2-3	-	TRBV5-5